The T cell receptor beta chain under discussion was sequenced for a study of human T cells and chemical hapten exposure. The overall study: TCR yields per sample varied, mainly owing to small pooled library volume differences.

Germline loops: CDR1 SGHRS, CDR2 YFSETQ. The CDR3 length is 14 residues. Trimming took 4 bases from V and 2 from J; bases not matched to a gene: 5. Study-level results: Counts of TCRs above 1 in 1000 frequency stayed unchanged with DPC sensitization.

This clonotype was detected ten times or more. Its antigen remains unknown. In TCRdb, the RACE reads were re-called with MiXCR into one record per CDR3 protein. The sample consists of around 99,000 distinct CDR3 sequences, around 11% of them appearing once. As to time point: patch test 1, 2 weeks after DPC sensitization. Treatment in this sample: therapeutic diphenylcyclopropenone sensitization with weekly scalp DPC. The clonotype was recovered from a middle-aged woman with alopecia areata. Some clones in this sample may be carry-over from other donors' samples. The chain uses TRBV5-1 and TRBJ2-7; 8 bases match TRBD1. The sample consisted of whole blood, taken in connection with sensitization to the hapten diphenylcyclopropenone (DPC). This chain's CDR3 is CASSAGQVTYEQYF. CDR3 nucleotides: TGCGCCAGCAGCGCGGGACAGGTCACCTACGAGCAGTACTTC.